This TCR beta chain was sequenced in a study of shared clonotypes between healthy human individuals. Germline CDR1 and CDR2: SGHTA and FQGNSA. V trimming: 5 bases; J trimming: 5 bases; junction bases outside the gene matches: 7. The CDR3 spans 14 residues. Repertoires were generated with immunoSEQ multiplex PCR, while TCRdb's copy carries only in-frame clones and drops some. Of millions of clones listed, roughly nine tenths are singletons. This clone appeared a single time. The chain is built from TRBV7-2 and TRBJ1-1; the match to TRBD1 covers 8 bases. The source is a man aged 18-30 years in good health. The sequenced sample was naive CD4+ T cells sorted from blood. This sample's subset: CD45RA+ positively selected. CDR3 nucleotide sequence: TGTGCCAGCAGCATGACAGGGGAGGGGACTGAAGCTTTCTTT. Its translation is CASSMTGEGTEAFF. The variable domain in full, with the rest retrieved from reference TRBV7-2 and TRBJ1-1, is GAGVSQSPSNKVTEKGKDVELRCDPISGHTALYWYRQSLGQGLEFLIYFQGNSAPDKSGLPSDRFSAERTGGSVSTLTIQRTQQEDSAVYLCASSMTGEGTEAFFGQGTRLTVV.